This TCR beta chain was recovered during a study of T cells in tuberculosis. Study context: A South African cohort included IGRA-negative adolescents, latently infected IGRA-positive adolescents and adults with active tuberculosis.

General study results and limits: Smaller alpha distances in active tuberculosis partly reflected shorter CDR3-alpha lengths.

Method: immunoSEQ multiplex PCR; TCRdb's copy keeps in-frame clones and lacks some. There are just under 45,000 clones in the sample; roughly 94% occur only once, and under 2% lies in the top ten. With respect to this clone: What it binds is not known.

Adolescents were screened for latent TB by skin test and IGRA. Sample: PBMCs. This TCR was sampled from a donor aged 10-29 years with latent tuberculosis or without tuberculosis infection. Some clones in this sample may be carry-over from other donors' samples.

The CDR3 nucleotides read TGTGCCAGCAGTTACCGCAGGGGGATCACGAACACCGGGGAGCTGTTTTTT. Translation: CASSYRRGITNTGELFF. V and J are TRBV6-7 and TRBJ2-2; 7 bases line up with TRBD1. TRBV6-7 is filed as an ORF, its function uncertain. The CDR3 has 17 residues. Germline trimming cut 2 bases from V and 0 bases from J; bases unmatched to any gene: 6.